The next 30 T cell receptor beta chains were all read from a single sample in a study of T cells after yellow fever vaccination. TCRdb re-called the 5' RACE reads through MiXCR, storing one row per CDR3 protein. Among under 600,000 distinct CDR3 sequences listed, about 13% were seen once. The sample in question was PBMCs, obtained on the day of the yellow fever booster vaccination. Receptors originate from a man younger than 40 who received the YFV17D yellow fever vaccine.

This clonotype was seen a handful of times. The gene calls are TRBV6-2 or TRBV6-3 and TRBJ2-3; TRBD1 aligns across 7 bases. The CDR3 covers 15 residues. V was clipped by 10 bases and J by 2 bases; unmatched bases: 12. Germline V lookup: CDR1 MNHEY, CDR2 SVGEGT. The CDR3 sequence: CANRPRDRSTDTQYF. The CDR3 DNA sequence: TGTGCCAACAGACCCCGGGACAGATCCACAGATACGCAGTATTTT.

The V and J genes are TRBV29-1 and TRBJ2-3, with 8 bases lining up with TRBD2. Unmatched junction bases numbered 4, after V lost 1 base and J lost 4 bases. This CDR3 is built from 14 residues. The germline V gene has CDR1 SQVTM and CDR2 ANQGSEA. The CDR3 is CSVEAGGPSDTQYF. Written as DNA, the CDR3 is TGCAGCGTTGAAGCGGGAGGGCCGTCAGATACGCAGTATTTT.

With regard to this clonotype: One end of the junction is discordant with germline, which a read error may explain. The J gene is TRBJ2-5, the V gene TRBV10-1; D possibly corresponds to TRBD2 (6 bases). The CDR3 consists of 16 residues. Germline assignment: CDR1 WNHNN and CDR2 SYGVQD (reference sequence). The CDR3 coding sequence is TGCGCCAGCAGTGAGTCCTCCATGGGGGGTGGAGAGACCCAGAACTTC. It specifies CASSESSMGGGETQNF.

This clonotype has only a few counts. The chain links TRBV20-1 to TRBJ2-7, with TRBD1 as a possible D gene (5 bases). The CDR3 totals 13 residues. V dropped 5 bases and J dropped 4 bases, with 15 bases sitting between them. The V gene's germline CDR1 is DFQATT and CDR2 SNEGSKA (reference sequence). The chain's CDR3 is CSAGQGKSYEQYF. In DNA, the CDR3 is TGCAGTGCTGGTCAGGGTAAAAGTTACGAGCAGTACTTC.

The rearrangement uses TRBV18 and TRBJ2-7; D call uncertain. V was trimmed by 5 bases and J by 1 base, leaving 27 bases between them. CDR3 length: 19 amino acids. From germline, CDR1 is KGHSH and CDR2 LQKENI. CDR3 region: CASSGSEGFLGLGSYEQYF. In DNA form, the CDR3 reads TGTGCCAGCTCAGGGTCAGAAGGTTTTTTGGGTTTGGGATCCTACGAGCAGTACTTC.

This clonotype has a count of ten or more. Germline and junction disagree at one end, which may indicate a read error. The chain links TRBV5-1 to TRBJ2-7, with D perhaps given as TRBD1 or TRBD2 (5 bases each). The CDR3 length is 13 residues. Looked up from germline, CDR1 is SGHRS and CDR2 is YFSETQ. CDR3 sequence (DNA): TGTGCCAGCAGCCGGGACGGTTCCTACGAGCAGTACTTC. Amino acids: CASSRDGSYEQYF.

This clonotype was counted between two and nine times. This chain connects TRBV20-1 to TRBJ2-2; TRBD2 matches at 8 bases. J gave up 5 bases and V 4 bases, and 9 bases lay outside the gene matches. Germline lookup yields CDR1 DFQATT and CDR2 SNEGSKA (reference sequence). The CDR3 spans 15 residues. CDR3 nucleotide sequence: TGCAGTGCTACGGTTAGCGGGATTAAAACCGGGGAGCTGTTTTTT. Amino acids: CSATVSGIKTGELFF.

This clonotype was counted only a few times. The J gene is TRBJ1-5, the V gene TRBV30, with a tentative D call TRBD1 (6 bases). The V and J ends lost 0 bases and 6 bases respectively, with 12 bases between them. The CDR3 covers 14 residues. Germline CDR1 GTSNPN, CDR2 SVGIG (reference sequence). CDR3 sequence reads: CAWSVPGGGQPQHF. The CDR3, as DNA: TGTGCCTGGAGTGTACCCGGGGGCGGTCAGCCCCAGCATTTT. The full variable domain, completed using reference TRBV30 and TRBJ1-5, is SQTIHQWPATLVQPVGSPLSLECTVEGTSNPNLYWYRQAAGRGLQLLFYSVGIGQISSEVPQNLSASRPQDRQFILSSKKLLLSDSGFYLCAWSVPGGGQPQHFGDGTRLSIL.

The chain recombines TRBV20-1 with TRBJ2-7; D may match TRBD1 or TRBD2 (7 bases each). Germline CDR1 reads DFQATT; CDR2 reads SNEGSKA (reference sequence). The ends were cut back, 6 bases at V and 3 bases at J, with 21 bases in the middle. This CDR3 has 15 residues. The CDR3 loop is CSAVRGERGFYEQYF. CDR3 DNA sequence: TGCAGTGCGGTCAGGGGGGAGCGGGGCTTCTACGAGCAGTACTTC.

This clonotype was seen a few times. V gene TRBV3-1 combines with J gene TRBJ2-5; TRBD2 agrees at 10 bases. The CDR3 consists of 17 residues. CDR1 LGHDT and CDR2 YNNKEL come from the germline V gene (reference sequence). Losses at the gene ends were 2 bases for V and 5 bases for J; bases not matched to a gene: 11. Written as DNA, the CDR3 is TGTGCCAGCAGCCAATTGGGAGCGGGAGGGCCGAGGGAGACCCAGTACTTC. Its translation is CASSQLGAGGPRETQYF.

The genes are TRBV11-2 and TRBJ2-7; 7 nucleotides match TRBD1. Unmatched junction bases numbered 10, after V lost 5 bases and J lost 3 bases. The CDR3 length is 15 residues. Germline-derived CDR1 and CDR2 are SGHAT and FQNNGV. CDR3 amino acids: CASSVLGTEIYEQYF. CDR3 in DNA: TGTGCCAGCAGCGTCCTGGGGACAGAGATCTACGAGCAGTACTTC.

This clonotype has a handful of counts. The chain employs TRBV18 and TRBJ2-1; D unclear. Per the germline V gene, CDR1 is KGHSH and CDR2 is LQKENI. This CDR3 comprises 14 residues. V lost 3 bases and J 5 bases, leaving 11 bases between the germline ends. The CDR3 loop reads CASSPNSLDNEQFF. The CDR3 nucleotides are TGTGCCAGCTCACCGAATAGCCTCGACAATGAGCAGTTCTTC.

This clonotype has only a few counts. This rearrangement joins TRBV29-1 to TRBJ2-1, with D unresolved. Germline assignment: CDR1 SQVTM and CDR2 ANQGSEA. The length of the CDR3 is 10 residues. Trimming took 4 bases from V and 15 from J, leaving 13 bases between them. The CDR3 is CSVVSRRPFF. The CDR3, as DNA: TGCAGCGTTGTAAGTAGGCGTCCGTTCTTC.

This rearrangement joins TRBV19 to TRBJ1-3; the D is unclear. The V gene's germline CDR1 is LNHDA and CDR2 SQIVND (reference sequence). This CDR3 contains 16 residues. Trimming pared 5 bases from V and 0 bases from J, leaving 14 bases between. The CDR3 DNA is TGTGCCAGTAGTCTGGCGGCGGCTACCTCTGGAAACACCATATATTTT. As protein: CASSLAAATSGNTIYF.

In nucleotides, the CDR3 is TGTGCCAGCAGCCCGTCCGAGGGCGGACACAATGAGCAGTTCTTC. Translation gives CASSPSEGGHNEQFF. This rearrangement joins TRBV5-6 to TRBJ2-1; the D gene is possibly TRBD2 (5 bases). Trimming shortened V by 4 bases and J by 5 bases, and 16 bases separated the two germline ends. CDR1 and CDR2 (germline): SGHDT, YYEEEE. This CDR3 is built from 15 residues.

This clonotype came up many times. The chain is built from TRBV7-9 and TRBJ2-3, with D tentatively TRBD2 (6 bases). Germline CDR1 and CDR2: SEHNR and FQNEAQ (reference sequence). The CDR3 runs to 12 residues. V lost 4 bases, J lost 6 bases, and 8 bases lay in between. The CDR3 nucleotides are TGTGCCAGCAGCTGGGGAGGTGATACGCAGTATTTT. Amino acid sequence: CASSWGGDTQYF.

The genes are TRBV25-1 and TRBJ2-7, with 9 nucleotides matching TRBD2. In germline, CDR1 is MGHDK, CDR2 SYGVNS. The length of the CDR3 is 14 residues. J was trimmed by 3 bases and V by 3 bases; bases with no gene match: 3. In nucleotides, the CDR3 is TGTGCCAGCAGTGACGGGACTAGCTTCTACGAGCAGTACTTC. Its translation: CASSDGTSFYEQYF.

The J gene is TRBJ2-2, the V gene TRBV7-2, with TRBD2 matching over 9 bases. Trimming at V came to 4 bases and at J to 7 bases, leaving 7 bases not matched to a gene. This CDR3 region has 15 residues. Germline loops: CDR1 SGHTA, CDR2 FQGNSA. The CDR3 is CASSWYSGSDGELFF. In nucleotides, the CDR3 is TGTGCCAGCAGCTGGTATAGCGGGAGTGACGGGGAGCTGTTTTTT. The full variable domain, its missing parts supplied by reference TRBV7-2 and TRBJ2-2, is GAGVSQSPSNKVTEKGKDVELRCDPISGHTALYWYRQSLGQGLEFLIYFQGNSAPDKSGLPSDRFSAERTGGSVSTLTIQRTQQEDSAVYLCASSWYSGSDGELFFGEGSRLTVL.

This clonotype was recorded many times. At one end the junction does not follow the germline gene, possibly because of a read error. The V and J genes are TRBV5-1 and TRBJ2-7; D may be TRBD1 or TRBD2 (6 bases each). CDR3 length: 12 amino acids. CDR1 and CDR2 from the germline V gene are SGHRS and YFSETQ. This CDR3 reads CASSLRGDEQYF. The CDR3 nucleotides are TGTGCCAGCAGCTTGAGGGGGGACGAGCAGTACTTC.

This chain uses TRBV28 with TRBJ1-2; D is uncertain. The V gene lost 10 bases and the J gene lost 8 bases, with 23 bases spanning the gap. The CDR3 covers 14 residues. The germline V gene has CDR1 MDHEN and CDR2 SYDVKM. The CDR3 DNA is TGTGCCATCCGTCTTGACGGGAACGATGGAGGCTACACCTTC. Translated, it gives CAIRLDGNDGGYTF.

This clonotype occurred a few times. The V and J genes are TRBV7-9 and TRBJ2-1; D gene unclear. The CDR3 runs to 13 residues. Trimming left V 3 bases short and J 6 bases short, with 9 bases between. In germline, CDR1 is SEHNR, CDR2 FQNEAQ (reference sequence). The CDR3, as DNA: TGTGCCAGCAGCTTCCCACAGATCAATGAGCAGTTCTTC. It codes for CASSFPQINEQFF.

V gene TRBV6-1 combines with J gene TRBJ2-1; no definite D call. The V end lost 5 bases, the J end lost 2 bases, and 13 bases lay between the germline ends. This CDR3 has 15 residues. CDR1 is MNHNS and CDR2 is SASEGT in the germline V gene. CDR3 in DNA: TGTGCCAGCAGTAAACAAGCTCCGGCCTACAATGAGCAGTTCTTC. Protein sequence: CASSKQAPAYNEQFF.

The CDR3 coding sequence is TGTGCCAGCAGCCAAGACTCGGGCGGAAGGAACGGCAATGAGCAGTTCTTC. Amino acid sequence: CASSQDSGGRNGNEQFF. This rearrangement joins TRBV3-1 to TRBJ2-1; D uncertain. The CDR3 contains 17 residues. V was pared by 0 bases and J by 6 bases, with 18 bases between. Germline V CDR1 and CDR2: LGHDT, YNNKEL (reference sequence).

CDR3: CASSLTGQGNHEQFF. Written as DNA, the CDR3 is TGTGCCAGCAGCTTAACGGGACAGGGTAATCATGAGCAGTTCTTC. V and J are TRBV7-3 and TRBJ2-1, with 9 bases that match TRBD1. V lost 0 bases and J lost 8; bases outside the gene matches: 5. CDR3 size: 15 residues. The germline V gene encodes CDR1 SGHTA and CDR2 FQGTGA.

This clonotype turned up a few times. The junction shows a germline mismatch at one end, possibly a read error. J is TRBJ2-1 and V is TRBV4-3, with 10 nucleotides matching TRBD2. This CDR3 region has 18 residues. The V gene's germline CDR1 is LGHNA and CDR2 YSLEER. This CDR3 is CASSQGGAGGPGYNEQFF. CDR3 sequence (DNA): TGCGCCAGCAGTCAAGGGGGAGCGGGAGGGCCGGGCTACAATGAGCAGTTCTTC.

The chain combines TRBV4-3 with TRBJ2-7, with TRBD1 as a possible D gene (6 bases). The CDR3 spans 14 residues. The germline CDR1 and CDR2 sequences are LGHNA and YSLEER. V was cut by 0 bases and J by 6 bases, with 12 bases left in between. CDR3: CASSQDLGAGEQYF. CDR3 nucleotide sequence: TGCGCCAGCAGCCAAGATCTGGGGGCAGGCGAGCAGTACTTC.

This chain uses TRBV4-3 with TRBJ2-2; unclear D gene. The CDR3 is made up of 14 amino acids. Looked up from germline, CDR1 is LGHNA and CDR2 is YSLEER. V was cut by 0 bases and J by 3 bases, with 5 bases left in between. The CDR3: CASSQELYTGELFF. In nucleotides, the CDR3 is TGCGCCAGCAGCCAAGAACTGTACACCGGGGAGCTGTTTTTT.

The genes are TRBV20-1 and TRBJ2-1, with 7 bases fitting TRBD2. The CDR3 sequence is 16 residues long. CDR1 and CDR2 (germline): DFQATT, SNEGSKA (reference sequence). Trimming took 1 base from V and 5 from J; bases not matched to a gene: 11. CDR3 amino acids: CSARGKKRGAHNEQFF. The CDR3 bases are TGCAGTGCTAGAGGCAAAAAGCGGGGAGCCCACAATGAGCAGTTCTTC.

The chain links TRBV5-5 to TRBJ1-5; D is possibly TRBD1 (5 bases). V lost 0 bases and J 6 bases, leaving 19 bases between the germline ends. The CDR3 has 17 residues. The germline V gene has CDR1 SGHKS and CDR2 YYEKEE (reference sequence). CDR3 residues: CASSLAAGHNAGQPQHF. The CDR3 DNA follows: TGTGCCAGCAGCTTGGCCGCAGGACACAATGCCGGTCAGCCCCAGCATTTT.

This clonotype appeared a few times. The chain couples TRBV15 to TRBJ1-3; 8 nucleotides agree with TRBD1. This CDR3 is 15 amino acids long. Looked up from germline, CDR1 is LNHNV and CDR2 is YYDKDF (reference sequence). The trim removed 1 base at V and 6 bases at J, leaving 5 bases unmatched. The CDR3 DNA follows: TGTGCCACCAGCAGAGCAGGACAGGGAGCAAACACCATATATTTT. Protein product: CATSRAGQGANTIYF. Looking up the rest from reference TRBV15 and TRBJ1-3 gives the full variable domain: DAMVIQNPRYQVTQFGKPVTLSCSQTLNHNVMYWYQQKSSQAPKLLFHYYDKDFNNEADTPDNFQSRRPNTSFCFLDIRSPGLGDTAMYLCATSRAGQGANTIYFGEGSWLTVV.